The entry below gives a single T cell receptor beta chain sequence along with its context. The data were obtained in a study of blood T cell repertoires in COVID-19. This CDR3 is built from 13 residues. CDR1 is MNHEY, CDR2 SVGAGI, per germline. V was trimmed by 5 bases and J by 3 bases, leaving 9 bases between them. Repertoires were generated with immunoSEQ multiplex PCR, while TCRdb's copy carries only in-frame clones and drops some. There are 220,000 or so clones in the sample; about 86% occur only once, and 2% to 2.5% lies in the top ten. The TCR comes from a woman in her sixties or seventies with acute or convalescent COVID-19. Sequenced sample: peripheral blood. V and J are TRBV6-5 and TRBJ2-3; no reliable D call. The CDR3 sequence: CASSNLGTDTQYF. DNA of the CDR3: TGTGCCAGCAGTAATCTAGGAACAGATACGCAGTATTTT.